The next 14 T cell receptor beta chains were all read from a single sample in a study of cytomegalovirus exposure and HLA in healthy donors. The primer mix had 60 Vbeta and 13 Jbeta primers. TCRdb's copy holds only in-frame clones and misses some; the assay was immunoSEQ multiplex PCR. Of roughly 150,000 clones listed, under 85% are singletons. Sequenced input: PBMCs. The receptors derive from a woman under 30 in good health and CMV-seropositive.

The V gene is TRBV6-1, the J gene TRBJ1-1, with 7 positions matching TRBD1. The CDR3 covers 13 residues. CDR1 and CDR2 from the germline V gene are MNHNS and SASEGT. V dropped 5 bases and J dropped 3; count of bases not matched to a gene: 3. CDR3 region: CASSPGQHTEAFF. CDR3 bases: TGTGCCAGCAGTCCGGGACAGCACACTGAAGCTTTCTTT.

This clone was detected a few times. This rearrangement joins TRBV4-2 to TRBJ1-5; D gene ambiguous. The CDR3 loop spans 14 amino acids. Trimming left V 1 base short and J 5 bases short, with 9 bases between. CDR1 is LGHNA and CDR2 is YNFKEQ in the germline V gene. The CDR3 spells CASSQASRDQPQHF. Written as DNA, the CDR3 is TGTGCCAGCAGCCAAGCTTCGCGAGATCAGCCCCAGCATTTT.

The CDR3 coding sequence is TGTGCCAGCAGCTCTCAGGACAGGGTCAACTATGGCTACACCTTC. Residues: CASSSQDRVNYGYTF. The chain links TRBV5-4 to TRBJ1-2, with TRBD1 matching 8 bases. The V segment lost 3 bases and the J segment 2 bases; nucleotides outside the gene matches: 6. The CDR3 sequence is 15 residues long. The germline gives CDR1 SGHNT, CDR2 YYREEE (reference sequence).

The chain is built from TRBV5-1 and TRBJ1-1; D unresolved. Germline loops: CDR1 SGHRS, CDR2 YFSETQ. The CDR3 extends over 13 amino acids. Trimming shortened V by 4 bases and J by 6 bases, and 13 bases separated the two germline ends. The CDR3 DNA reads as TGCGCCAGCAGCACCCGGCCCCGGGCTGAAGCTTTCTTT. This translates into CASSTRPRAEAFF.

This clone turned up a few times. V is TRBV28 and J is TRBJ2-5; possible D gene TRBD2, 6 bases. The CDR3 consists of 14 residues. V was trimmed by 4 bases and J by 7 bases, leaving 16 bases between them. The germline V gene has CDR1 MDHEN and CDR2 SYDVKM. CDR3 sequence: CASSSGTPVGTQYF. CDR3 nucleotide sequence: TGTGCCAGCAGTTCCGGGACTCCGGTGGGGACCCAGTACTTC.

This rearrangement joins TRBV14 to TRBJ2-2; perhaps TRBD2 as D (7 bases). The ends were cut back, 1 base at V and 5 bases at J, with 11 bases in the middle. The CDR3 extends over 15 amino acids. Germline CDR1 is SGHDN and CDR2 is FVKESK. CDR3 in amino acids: CASSQGRGRTGELFF. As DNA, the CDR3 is TGTGCCAGCAGCCAAGGGCGGGGGCGAACCGGGGAGCTGTTTTTT.

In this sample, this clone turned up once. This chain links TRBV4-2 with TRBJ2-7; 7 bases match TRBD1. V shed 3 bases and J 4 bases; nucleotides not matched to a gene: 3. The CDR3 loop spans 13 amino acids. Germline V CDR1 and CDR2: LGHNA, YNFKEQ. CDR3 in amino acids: CASSHGTDYEQYF. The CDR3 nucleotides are TGTGCCAGCAGCCACGGGACAGATTACGAGCAGTACTTC.

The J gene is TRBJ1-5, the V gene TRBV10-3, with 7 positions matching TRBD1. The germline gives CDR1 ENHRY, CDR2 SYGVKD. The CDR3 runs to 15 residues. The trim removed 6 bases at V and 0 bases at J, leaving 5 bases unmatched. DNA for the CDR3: TGTGCCATCAGACCAGGGGACAGTAGCAATCAGCCCCAGCATTTT. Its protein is CAIRPGDSSNQPQHF.

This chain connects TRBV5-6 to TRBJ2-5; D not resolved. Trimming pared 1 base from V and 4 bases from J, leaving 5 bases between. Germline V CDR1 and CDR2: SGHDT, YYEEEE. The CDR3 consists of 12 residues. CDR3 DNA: TGTGCCAGCAGCTTGACATTAGAGACCCAGTACTTC. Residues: CASSLTLETQYF.

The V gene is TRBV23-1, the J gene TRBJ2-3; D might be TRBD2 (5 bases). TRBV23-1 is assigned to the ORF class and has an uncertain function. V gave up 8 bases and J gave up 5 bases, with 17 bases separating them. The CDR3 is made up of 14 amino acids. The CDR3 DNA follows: TGCGCCAGCCCAATCCCCGACGGGGAAGATACGCAGTATTTT. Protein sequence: CASPIPDGEDTQYF.

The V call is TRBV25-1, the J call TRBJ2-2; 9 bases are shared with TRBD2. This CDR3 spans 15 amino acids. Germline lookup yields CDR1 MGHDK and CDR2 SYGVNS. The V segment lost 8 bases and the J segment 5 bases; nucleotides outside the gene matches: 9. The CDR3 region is CASRTSAADTGELFF. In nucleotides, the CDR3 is TGTGCCAGCCGGACTAGCGCGGCTGATACCGGGGAGCTGTTTTTT.

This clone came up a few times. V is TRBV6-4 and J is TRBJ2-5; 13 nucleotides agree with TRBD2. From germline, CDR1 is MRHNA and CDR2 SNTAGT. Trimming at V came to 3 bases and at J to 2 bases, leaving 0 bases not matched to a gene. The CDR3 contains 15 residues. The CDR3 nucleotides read TGTGCCAGCAGTGAACTAGCGGGGGGGCAAGAGACCCAGTACTTC. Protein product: CASSELAGGQETQYF.

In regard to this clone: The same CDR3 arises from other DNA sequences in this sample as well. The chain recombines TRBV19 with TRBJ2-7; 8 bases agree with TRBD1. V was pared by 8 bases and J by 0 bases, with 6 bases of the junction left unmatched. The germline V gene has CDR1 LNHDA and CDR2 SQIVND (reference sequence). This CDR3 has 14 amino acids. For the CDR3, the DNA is TGTGCCAGTTCCGGGACAGGCAGCTCCTACGAGCAGTACTTC. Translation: CASSGTGSSYEQYF.

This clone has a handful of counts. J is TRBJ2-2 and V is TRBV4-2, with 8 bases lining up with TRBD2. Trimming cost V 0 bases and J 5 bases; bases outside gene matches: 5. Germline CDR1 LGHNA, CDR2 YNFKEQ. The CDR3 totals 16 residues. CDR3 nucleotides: TGTGCCAGCAGCCAAGATCATCGGGGGGGGACCGGGGAGCTGTTTTTT. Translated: CASSQDHRGGTGELFF.